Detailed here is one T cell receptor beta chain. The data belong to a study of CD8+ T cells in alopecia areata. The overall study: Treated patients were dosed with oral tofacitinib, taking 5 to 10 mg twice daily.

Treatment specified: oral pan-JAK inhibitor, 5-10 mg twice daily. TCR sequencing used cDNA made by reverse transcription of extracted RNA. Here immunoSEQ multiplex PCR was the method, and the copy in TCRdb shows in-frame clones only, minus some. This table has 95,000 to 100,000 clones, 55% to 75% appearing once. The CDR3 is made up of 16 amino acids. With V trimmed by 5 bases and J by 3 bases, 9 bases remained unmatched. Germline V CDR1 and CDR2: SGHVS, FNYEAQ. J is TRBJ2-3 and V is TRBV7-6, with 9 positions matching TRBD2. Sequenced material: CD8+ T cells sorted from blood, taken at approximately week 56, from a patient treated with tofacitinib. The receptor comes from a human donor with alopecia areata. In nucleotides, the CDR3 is TGTGCCAGCAGCCCCGGCGGCGGGGGGGAAACAGATACGCAGTATTTT. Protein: CASSPGGGGETDTQYF.